The sequence of this T cell receptor (beta chain) was determined in a study of identical twins. MiXCR was run by TCRdb on the 5' RACE reads, yielding one entry per CDR3 protein. The table has about 550,000 distinct CDR3 sequences, 20% to 25% seen once. Study-level points and caveats: Those out-of-frame alpha sequences shared by twins showed an excess of low generation probability. Cross-sectional statistical analysis was relied on for the conclusions, without the same donors being followed. Models underestimated how often monozygotic twins shared out-of-frame TCR alpha. Partly confounded zero-insertion analyses could result from invariant MAIT and iNKT cells.

The CDR3 runs to 15 residues. The germline V and J ends were trimmed by 1 base and 7 bases, with 14 bases remaining between them. This clonotype appeared a few times. Antigen specificity is unknown. The same sample was also studied in work on yellow fever vaccine responses in identical twins.

The chain is built from TRBV12-3 or TRBV12-4 and TRBJ2-1; D may be TRBD1 (5 bases). Sequenced material: CD4+ T cells sorted from blood. The TCR originated in a woman aged 18-30 years in good health. The CDR3 sequence is CASSLGAGILNEQFF. The CDR3 nucleotides read TGTGCCAGCAGTTTAGGGGCAGGGATCTTGAATGAGCAGTTCTTC.